This T cell receptor (beta chain) was documented in a study of T cells in Graves' hyperthyroidism and ophthalmopathy. General study findings and limits: For ophthalmopathy, model prediction preceded onset by a median roughly 6.3 months. In blood, most of the thyroid clonotypes expanded above 0.001 were also present. Ophthalmopathy stood apart from stable hyperthyroidism in a 13 V-J model.

RNA transcripts served as the template for amplifying TCR beta CDR3 regions. A set of HTBI primers served as the primers for a first-round RT-PCR of the TCR CDR3. One entry per CDR3 protein, called by TCRdb with MiXCR from the multiplex PCR reads. The data hold roughly 170,000 distinct CDR3 sequences, with 17% observed a single time. Graves' hyperthyroidism is called stable when ophthalmopathy does not progress within 18 months. This clonotype was recorded many times. As yet, its antigen is unknown. The V and J ends lost 7 bases and 7 bases, in that order; junction bases with no gene match: 2. There are 13 residues in the CDR3. The germline V gene has CDR1 SGDLS and CDR2 YYNGEE.

The V call is TRBV9, the J call TRBJ2-1; 13 bases agree with TRBD2. The sequenced sample was blood. The TCR was taken from a woman between 50 and 59 years old with Graves' hyperthyroidism. The CDR3 loop reads CASGTSGVNEQFF. In DNA form, the CDR3 reads TGTGCCAGCGGGACTAGCGGGGTGAATGAGCAGTTCTTC.